This T cell receptor (beta chain) was retrieved from a study of blood T cell repertoires in COVID-19. About the study: COVID-19 samples, acute and convalescent, were from the United States, Italy and Spain. Nucleic acid was either cDNA or gDNA, and it came from T cells, B-cell-depleted T cells, or PBMCs.

Clones were sequenced by immunoSEQ multiplex PCR, and TCRdb holds only the in-frame ones, with some missing. This repertoire shows 110,000 to 150,000 clones, around four fifths found once; its top ten account for 6.2%. Which cohort a participant joined came from the clinical history participants gave. All recovered Cohort 3 donors got two negative PCRs, got clearance, or saw symptom resolution. The material sequenced was PBMCs or T cells enriched from blood (not recorded which). The sequence was collected from a middle-aged woman who had recovered from COVID-19.

The CDR3 DNA reads TGTGCCAGCAGCTTCGACAGGGGGGAAGTGGGCAATGAGCAGTTCTTC. It translates to CASSFDRGEVGNEQFF. The V gene is TRBV5-4, the J gene TRBJ2-1; TRBD1 aligns across 9 bases. V dropped 2 bases and J dropped 6; count of bases not matched to a gene: 9. This CDR3 comprises 16 residues. Germline CDR1 reads SGHNT; CDR2 reads YYREEE (reference sequence).